This record looks at one TCR beta chain sequence and its context. This entry belongs to a study of blood T cell repertoires in COVID-19. Study in general: Whether acute or convalescent, the COVID-19 samples came from the United States, Italy and Spain. The analysed material was cDNA or gDNA that came from T cells, B-cell-depleted T cells, or PBMCs.

Original processing notes: How many nucleated cells were present was estimated from reference gene primer amplification. Profiling relied on immunoSEQ multiplex PCR, and the TCRdb table lists in-frame clones only, not all of them. V, J and clone size derive from that table, while D and trimming were established from the DNA sequence. In the table there are about 80,000 clones, under 85% of which are singletons. CDR1 LGHDT and CDR2 YNNKEL come from the germline V gene (reference sequence). V lost 4 bases, J lost 3 bases, and 12 bases lay in between. This CDR3 has 14 amino acids. The sequencing sample was made of peripheral blood. The chain joins TRBV3-1 (or the pseudogene TRBV3-2) to TRBJ2-5; D might be TRBD2 (5 bases). The TCR originated in a human donor in a cohort sampled during active COVID-19. The CDR3 sequence: CASSPVSGKETQYF. CDR3 bases: TGTGCCAGCAGCCCGGTCTCGGGGAAAGAGACCCAGTACTTC.